These 21 T cell receptor beta chains came from one sample sequenced in a study of blood T cell repertoires in COVID-19. Using immunoSEQ multiplex PCR, the repertoire was profiled, and TCRdb retains in-frame clones only, with some absent. This table has hundreds of thousands of clones, about 91% appearing once. Sequencing was carried out using PBMCs or T cells enriched from blood (not recorded which). The receptors come from a young woman with acute COVID-19.

V and J are TRBV7-2 and TRBJ2-7, with 10 bases lining up with TRBD2. This CDR3 region has 16 residues. Germline CDR1 and CDR2: SGHTA and FQGNSA. Losses at the gene ends were 1 base for V and 4 bases for J; bases not matched to a gene: 7. CDR3 in amino acids: CASSLVASGGRYEQYF. CDR3 bases: TGTGCCAGCAGCTTAGTGGCTAGCGGGGGAAGGTACGAGCAGTACTTC. The complete variable domain, with remaining parts taken from reference TRBV7-2 and TRBJ2-7, reads GAGVSQSPSNKVTEKGKDVELRCDPISGHTALYWYRQSLGQGLEFLIYFQGNSAPDKSGLPSDRFSAERTGGSVSTLTIQRTQQEDSAVYLCASSLVASGGRYEQYFGPGTRLTVT.

In this sample, this clone turned up a few times. This chain joins TRBV28 and TRBJ2-5; no clear D. V was pared by 10 bases and J by 4 bases, with 13 bases between. The CDR3 length is 12 residues. The V gene's germline CDR1 is MDHEN and CDR2 SYDVKM. The CDR3 spells CATTSGPETQYF. CDR3 nucleotides: TGTGCCACCACATCGGGTCCAGAGACCCAGTACTTC.

This chain links TRBV7-6 with TRBJ2-5; 9 nucleotides align to TRBD2. Germline-derived CDR1 and CDR2 are SGHVS and FNYEAQ. With 11 bases clipped from V and 3 bases from J, the junction kept 10 bases outside the gene matches. This CDR3 comprises 14 residues. CDR3 loop: CASRERGAEETQYF. CDR3 nucleotides: TGTGCCTCCCGGGAGCGGGGGGCCGAAGAGACCCAGTACTTC.

The table lists this clone with a few counts. The CDR3 nucleotides are TGTGCCAGCAGCGCAGGGGGGACTGAAGCTTTCTTT. Its protein is CASSAGGTEAFF. The rearrangement links TRBV2 to TRBJ1-1; 7 positions agree with TRBD1. Germline CDR1 SNHLY, CDR2 FYNNEI. With 6 bases clipped from V and 5 bases from J, the junction kept 3 bases outside the gene matches. The CDR3 is made up of 12 amino acids.

The chain has TRBV5-5 and TRBJ2-1; 12 bases agree with TRBD2. The V segment lost 5 bases and the J segment 0 bases; nucleotides outside the gene matches: 6. This CDR3 spans 17 amino acids. Germline V gene sequence: CDR1 SGHKS, CDR2 YYEKEE (reference sequence). As DNA, the CDR3 is TGTGCCAGCAGGGCCGGGACTAGCGGGTTCTCCTACAATGAGCAGTTCTTC. It encodes CASRAGTSGFSYNEQFF.

The chain joins TRBV19 to TRBJ1-6, with 10 nucleotides matching TRBD1. The CDR3 covers 16 residues. Germline V gene data show CDR1 as LNHDA and CDR2 as SQIVND (reference sequence). Losses at the gene ends were 5 bases for V and 5 bases for J; bases not matched to a gene: 6. This CDR3 is CASSPWTGGDNSPLHF. The CDR3 nucleotides are TGTGCCAGTAGTCCTTGGACAGGGGGTGATAATTCACCCCTCCACTTT.

This chain links TRBV6-5 with TRBJ1-5; tentative D call: TRBD1 (5 bases). The CDR3 extends over 14 amino acids. V was cut by 8 bases and J by 6 bases, with 17 bases left in between. CDR1 is MNHEY and CDR2 is SVGAGI in the germline V gene. CDR3 residues: CASVPGQLTQPQHF. Written as DNA, the CDR3 is TGTGCCAGCGTGCCAGGGCAATTGACTCAGCCCCAGCATTTT.

The CDR3: CASSLASVNPISNEQFF. CDR3 nucleotide sequence: TGTGCCAGCAGCTTAGCCTCAGTAAACCCGATAAGCAATGAGCAGTTCTTC. J is TRBJ2-1 and V is TRBV13; D gene unclear. The CDR3 is 17 amino acids. The V gene's germline CDR1 is PRHDT and CDR2 FYEKMQ (reference sequence). The V gene lost 1 base and the J gene lost 6 bases, with 19 bases spanning the gap.

In the case of this clone: A read error may produce the germline difference seen at one junction end. V gene TRBV25-1 combines with J gene TRBJ1-2; 9 bases match TRBD1. The CDR3 extends over 15 amino acids. Germline V gives CDR1 MGHDK, CDR2 SYGVNS. CDR3 in amino acids: CASSESRTGDPPKIF. DNA of the CDR3: TGTGCCAGCAGTGAATCGAGGACAGGGGATCCACCCAAAATCTTC.

The CDR3 DNA is TGTGCCAGCAGTTTCCGGGGTCTATCCGAGCAGTACTTC. The encoded protein is CASSFRGLSEQYF. The chain couples TRBV27 to TRBJ2-7, with D perhaps TRBD2 (5 bases). Germline V gene sequence: CDR1 MNHEY, CDR2 SMNVEV (reference sequence). V was shortened by 3 bases and J by 6 bases, with 12 bases between the two germline ends. The CDR3 has 13 residues.

The V call is TRBV28, the J call TRBJ1-1; 8 nucleotides align to TRBD1. The CDR3 extends over 13 amino acids. The V segment lost 5 bases and the J segment 5 bases; nucleotides outside the gene matches: 4. Germline V lookup: CDR1 MDHEN, CDR2 SYDVKM. The CDR3 nucleotides are TGTGCCAGCAGTCCCACAGGGGGAACTGAAGCTTTCTTT. It specifies CASSPTGGTEAFF.

The chain employs TRBV10-2 and TRBJ1-3; a weak D match, TRBD1 (5 bases). Germline CDR1 is WSHSY and CDR2 is SAAADI. Trimming cost V 8 bases and J 0 bases, with 17 bases left between them. The CDR3 sequence is 16 residues long. For the CDR3, the DNA is TGCGCCAGCCAGGGATGGGCAGGCCTCTCTGGAAACACCATATATTTT. Amino acid sequence: CASQGWAGLSGNTIYF.

The chain recombines TRBV10-3 with TRBJ1-5; D not certain. The V end lost 9 bases, the J end lost 1 base, and 13 bases lay between the germline ends. Germline values: CDR1 ENHRY, CDR2 SYGVKD. The CDR3 has 14 amino acids. CDR3 sequence reads: CAISPGESNQPQHF. The CDR3 bases are TGTGCCATTAGCCCCGGGGAAAGCAATCAGCCCCAGCATTTT.

The V and J genes are TRBV25-1 and TRBJ2-2; D remains unclear. The germline V gene encodes CDR1 MGHDK and CDR2 SYGVNS. CDR3 size: 14 residues. The V end was cut by 5 bases, the J end by 6 bases, with 13 bases between. The CDR3 sequence: CASSLYHVAGELFF. As DNA, the CDR3 is TGTGCCAGCAGTCTCTATCACGTCGCCGGGGAGCTGTTTTTT.

This chain uses TRBV7-8 with TRBJ2-1; 7 bases line up with TRBD1. Germline CDR1 and CDR2: SGHVS and FQNEAQ. J lost 8 bases, V lost 0 bases, and 4 bases had no gene match. The CDR3 is 14 residues long. CDR3 region: CASSLANRGDEQFF. As DNA, the CDR3 is TGTGCCAGCAGCTTAGCCAACAGGGGCGATGAGCAGTTCTTC.

The rearrangement links TRBV7-9 to TRBJ1-2; D is uncertain. V was pared by 0 bases and J by 7 bases, with 12 bases between. This CDR3 is 14 amino acids long. Germline V gene lookup returns CDR1 SEHNR and CDR2 FQNEAQ (reference sequence). CDR3 sequence reads: CASSLAIQRSGYTF. DNA of the CDR3: TGTGCCAGCAGCTTAGCGATCCAACGGTCTGGCTACACCTTC.

The J gene is TRBJ1-1, the V gene TRBV5-1; no definite D call. This CDR3 comprises 15 residues. The V end was cut by 1 base, the J end by 5 bases, with 15 bases between. Germline V lookup: CDR1 SGHRS, CDR2 YFSETQ. The CDR3 loop is CASSLTFGARTEAFF. The CDR3 DNA follows: TGCGCCAGCAGCTTGACGTTTGGCGCGAGGACTGAAGCTTTCTTT.

V usage is TRBV10-2 and J usage is TRBJ2-7; TRBD2 agrees at 7 bases. CDR1 and CDR2 from the germline V gene are WSHSY and SAAADI. V was clipped by 3 bases and J by 0 bases; unmatched bases: 5. This CDR3 comprises 15 residues. The CDR3 here is CASSDPLAVSYEQYF. The CDR3 DNA is TGCGCCAGCAGTGACCCCCTAGCGGTCTCCTACGAGCAGTACTTC.

The chain is built from TRBV7-9 and TRBJ1-1, with 8 bases fitting TRBD1. The germline V gene has CDR1 SEHNR and CDR2 FQNEAQ (reference sequence). Trimming at V came to 4 bases and at J to 1 base, leaving 2 bases not matched to a gene. This CDR3 region has 14 residues. CDR3 in DNA: TGTGCCAGCAGCTCCCAGGGGGCGAACACTGAAGCTTTCTTT. This codes for CASSSQGANTEAFF.

The chain is built from TRBV5-1 and TRBJ1-1, with a possible D match to TRBD1 (6 bases). CDR1 is SGHRS and CDR2 is YFSETQ in the germline V gene. The CDR3 is made up of 13 amino acids. V gave up 2 bases and J gave up 8 bases, with 13 bases separating them. Written as DNA, the CDR3 is TGCGCCAGCAGCTTCCGGGGACAAGGGGAAGCTTTCTTT. Encoded protein: CASSFRGQGEAFF.

The rearrangement uses TRBV29-1 and TRBJ1-2; D is unresolved. Germline lookup yields CDR1 SQVTM and CDR2 ANQGSEA. The CDR3 length is 16 residues. V was trimmed by 1 base and J by 0 bases, leaving 15 bases between them. The CDR3 nucleotides are TGCAGCGTTGAAGCACGAGGACGGGGAGCTAACTATGGCTACACCTTC. Protein: CSVEARGRGANYGYTF.